The next 15 T cell receptor beta chains were all read from a single sample in a study of post-analysis software for immune sequencing data. Study-wide results and limits: Patients carried a handful of TRBV segments more frequently than controls did, and TRBV5-6, TRBV5-1 and TRBV20-1 were among them.

TCR beta cDNA libraries had unique molecular identifiers. TCRdb reanalysed the PCR reads using MiXCR and keeps one entry per CDR3 protein. Among some 800,000 distinct CDR3 sequences listed, around 45% were seen once. These receptors' antigens are unknown. Material: blood. The receptors stem from a girl aged 5 to 17 with multiple sclerosis.

About this clonotype: This may arise from a read error, as a much more abundant clone is one base away. The rearrangement uses TRBV7-9 and TRBJ2-6, with D possibly TRBD1 on 5 matching bases. The CDR3 length is 15 residues. Germline CDR1 and CDR2: SEHNR and FQNEAQ (reference sequence). CDR3 nucleotides: TGTGCCAACAGCCCTAGACAGTCCCAGGCCAACGTCCTGACTTTC. This gives the protein CANSPRQSQANVLTF. The variable domain in full, with the rest retrieved from reference TRBV7-9 and TRBJ2-6, is DTGVSQNPRHKITKRGQNVTFRCDPISEHNRLYWYRQTLGQGPEFLTYFQNEAQLEKSRLLSDRFSAERPKGSFSTLEIQRTEQGDSAMYLCANSPRQSQANVLTFGAGSRLTVL.

CDR3 sequence (DNA): TGTGCCAGCAACACTATCCGGGACTACGGCTACAATGAGCAGTTCTTC. Amino acid sequence: CASNTIRDYGYNEQFF. The rearrangement uses TRBV12-3 or TRBV12-4 and TRBJ2-1; 7 bases match TRBD2. Losses at the gene ends were 7 bases for V and 3 bases for J; bases not matched to a gene: 12. The CDR3 sequence is 16 residues long.

On this clonotype itself: One end of the junction is discordant with germline, which a read error may explain. V and J are TRBV10-3 and TRBJ2-1; 7 bases are a match to TRBD2. The CDR3 extends over 17 amino acids. The germline V gene encodes CDR1 ENHRY and CDR2 SYGVKD. The CDR3 sequence is CAISEPSGGSSCNEQFF. The CDR3 nucleotides read TGTGCCATCAGTGAGCCCTCTGGCGGGAGCTCCTGCAATGAGCAGTTCTTC.

CDR3 loop: CASSPIFQRSGNTIYF. DNA for the CDR3: TGTGCCAGCAGCCCCATCTTCCAGCGCTCTGGAAACACCATATATTTT. The chain links TRBV7-9 to TRBJ1-3; D unclear. Germline CDR1 and CDR2: SEHNR and FQNEAQ (reference sequence). V lost 5 bases, J lost 0 bases, and 14 bases lay in between. This CDR3 has 16 amino acids.

CDR3 in amino acids: CSVDVAGEFEQYF. The CDR3, as DNA: TGCAGCGTTGACGTAGCGGGAGAGTTCGAGCAGTACTTC. The chain combines TRBV29-1 with TRBJ2-7; 9 nucleotides match TRBD2. The length of the CDR3 is 13 residues. After removal of 3 bases from V and 6 bases from J, the junction contained 6 bases not matched to a gene. Per the germline V gene, CDR1 is SQVTM and CDR2 is ANQGSEA.

Concerning this clonotype itself: A much larger clone is a single base away; this may be a read error. This rearrangement joins TRBV7-9 to TRBJ1-2; possibly TRBD1 for D (5 bases). Germline V lookup: CDR1 SEHNR, CDR2 FQNEAQ (reference sequence). The CDR3 is 13 amino acids. As DNA, the CDR3 is TGTGCCAGCAGCTTAGCAGGGGACTATGGCGACACCTTC. It yields the protein CASSLAGDYGDTF.

The rearrangement links TRBV7-2 to TRBJ2-1; D gene uncertain. CDR3 length equals 9 residues. Deletions cut 7 bases from V and 9 bases from J, with 4 bases between. The V gene's germline CDR1 is SGHTA and CDR2 FQGNSA. The DNA of the CDR3 is TGTGCCAGCAACGGTGAGCAGTTCTTC. Its translation is CASNGEQFF.

Concerning this clonotype: This CDR3 fails to terminate in the conserved phenylalanine or tryptophan, so it likely reflects a read error. The chain links TRBV10-3 to TRBJ2-1; TRBD1 is a possible D gene (7 bases). Germline values: CDR1 ENHRY, CDR2 SYGVKD. This CDR3 is 14 amino acids long. The ends were cut back, 6 bases at V and 4 bases at J, with 13 bases in the middle. CDR3 protein: CAIREAGQYNEQFV. The CDR3 DNA reads TGTGCCATCAGGGAGGCGGGACAGTACAATGAGCAGTTCGTC.

This clonotype was counted a single time. The V call is TRBV9, the J call TRBJ1-1; D gene uncertain. CDR3 length: 13 amino acids. V gave up 4 bases and J gave up 1 base, with 8 bases separating them. Germline V gene lookup returns CDR1 SGDLS and CDR2 YYNGEE. The CDR3 loop is CASSPSANTEAFF. In DNA form, the CDR3 reads TGTGCCAGCAGCCCTTCCGCGAACACTGAAGCTTTCTTT.

This clonotype was detected a few times. The chain combines TRBV29-1 with TRBJ2-1; D unresolved. Trimming shortened V by 4 bases and J by 6 bases, and 13 bases separated the two germline ends. The CDR3 has 13 amino acids. CDR1 and CDR2 from the germline V gene are SQVTM and ANQGSEA. The CDR3 here is CSVARARSNEQFF. CDR3 in DNA: TGCAGCGTTGCAAGGGCTCGATCCAATGAGCAGTTCTTC.

The chain links TRBV5-1 to TRBJ2-1, with TRBD2 identical over 9 bases. CDR1 and CDR2 from the germline V gene are SGHRS and YFSETQ. V lost 0 bases and J lost 5; bases outside the gene matches: 6. The CDR3 is made up of 16 amino acids. CDR3: CASSLGTGTSNNEQFF. CDR3 nucleotides: TGCGCCAGCAGCTTGGGAACCGGGACTAGCAACAATGAGCAGTTCTTC.

V usage is TRBV7-9 and J usage is TRBJ2-1, with D perhaps TRBD1 or TRBD2 (5 bases each). This CDR3 comprises 16 residues. CDR1 is SEHNR and CDR2 is FQNEAQ in the germline V gene (reference sequence). Trimming removed 5 bases from V and 0 bases from J, with 14 bases in between. The CDR3 reads CASSPPGTHSYNEQFF. CDR3 in DNA: TGTGCCAGCAGCCCCCCCGGGACCCACTCCTACAATGAGCAGTTCTTC.

The CDR3 coding sequence is TGTGCCAGCAGCCCCTTTTCCCAGGACACTAGCACAGATACGCAGTATTTT. Protein product: CASSPFSQDTSTDTQYF. The V call is TRBV13, the J call TRBJ2-3, with D possibly being TRBD1 (5 bases). Trimming left V 5 bases short and J 0 bases short, with 18 bases between. Germline lookup yields CDR1 PRHDT and CDR2 FYEKMQ (reference sequence). CDR3 length: 17 residues. Complete variable domain (other parts from reference TRBV13 and TRBJ2-3): AAGVIQSPRHLIKEKRETATLKCYPIPRHDTVYWYQQGPGQDPQFLISFYEKMQSDKGSIPDRFSAQQFSDYHSELNMSSLELGDSALYFCASSPFSQDTSTDTQYFGPGTRLTVL.

This clonotype has at least ten counts. The chain links TRBV9 to TRBJ2-1; 7 nucleotides align to TRBD2. This CDR3 spans 17 amino acids. From germline, CDR1 is SGDLS and CDR2 YYNGEE. V trimming: 4 bases; J trimming: 0 bases; junction bases outside the gene matches: 10. CDR3 protein: CASSFRPAGRSYNEQFF. CDR3 DNA: TGTGCCAGCAGCTTTAGACCAGCGGGGCGCTCCTACAATGAGCAGTTCTTC.

This chain uses TRBV12-3 or TRBV12-4 with TRBJ1-4; D is perhaps TRBD1 (6 bases). This CDR3 comprises 12 residues. The V and J ends lost 9 bases and 6 bases respectively, with 11 bases between them. CDR3 residues: CARYNRDEKLFF. The CDR3 region has the DNA TGTGCCAGGTACAACAGGGATGAAAAACTGTTTTTT.